The entry below gives a single T cell receptor (beta chain) sequence along with its context. This entry belongs to a study of brain T cells in children with intractable seizures. Per germline, CDR1 SGHAT and CDR2 FQNNGV. Losses at the gene ends were 4 bases for V and 1 base for J; bases not matched to a gene: 7. The CDR3 contains 16 residues. Sequencing used immunoSEQ multiplex PCR; TCRdb keeps in-frame clones, though not all of them. The sample has under 400,000 clones; more than 85% are singletons. Time point of the sample: blood from clinic visit 5 months post-surgery; TSC patient then seizure free.

The sample consisted of peripheral blood, taken approximately 5 months after surgery. The genes are TRBV11-2 and TRBJ1-2; 9 bases fit TRBD1. The sequence was obtained from a boy younger than two with tuberous sclerosis and intractable seizures. CDR3: CASSSVGTGNNYGYTF. The CDR3 bases are TGTGCCAGCAGCTCAGTCGGGACAGGGAATAACTATGGCTACACCTTC.